The TCR beta chain under discussion was sequenced for a study of OX40 agonist ivuxolimab in advanced cancers. CDR1 is SGDLS and CDR2 is YYNGEE in the germline V gene. The CDR3 extends over 17 amino acids. J was trimmed by 9 bases and V by 2 bases; bases with no gene match: 16. The assay was immunoSEQ multiplex PCR, and TCRdb's table has in-frame clones only and misses some. The table records tens of thousands of clones, under 90% of them present only once. The chain is built from TRBV9 and TRBJ2-1, with 8 bases fitting TRBD2. The receptor comes from an adult with an advanced solid tumor such as melanoma, head and neck, liver or kidney cancer. The sample in question was CD4+ or CD8+ T cells sorted from blood, obtained in a trial of the OX40 agonist ivuxolimab. The CDR3 loop is CASSVGSSGRIKSEQFF. The CDR3 nucleotides read TGTGCCAGCAGCGTCGGGTCTAGCGGGCGTATCAAATCTGAGCAGTTCTTC.